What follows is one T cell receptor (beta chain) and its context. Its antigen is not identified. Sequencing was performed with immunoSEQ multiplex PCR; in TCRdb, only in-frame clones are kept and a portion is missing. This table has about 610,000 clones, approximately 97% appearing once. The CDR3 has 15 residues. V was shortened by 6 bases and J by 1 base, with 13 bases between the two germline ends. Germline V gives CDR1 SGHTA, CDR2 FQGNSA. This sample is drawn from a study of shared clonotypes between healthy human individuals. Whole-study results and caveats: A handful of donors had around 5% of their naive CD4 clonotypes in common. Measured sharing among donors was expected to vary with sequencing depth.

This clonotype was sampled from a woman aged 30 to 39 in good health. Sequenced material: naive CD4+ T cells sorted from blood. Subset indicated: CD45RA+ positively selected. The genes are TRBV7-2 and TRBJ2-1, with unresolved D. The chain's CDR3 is CASRVGGSSYNEQFF. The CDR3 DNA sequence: TGTGCCAGCAGAGTAGGTGGATCATCCTACAATGAGCAGTTCTTC.